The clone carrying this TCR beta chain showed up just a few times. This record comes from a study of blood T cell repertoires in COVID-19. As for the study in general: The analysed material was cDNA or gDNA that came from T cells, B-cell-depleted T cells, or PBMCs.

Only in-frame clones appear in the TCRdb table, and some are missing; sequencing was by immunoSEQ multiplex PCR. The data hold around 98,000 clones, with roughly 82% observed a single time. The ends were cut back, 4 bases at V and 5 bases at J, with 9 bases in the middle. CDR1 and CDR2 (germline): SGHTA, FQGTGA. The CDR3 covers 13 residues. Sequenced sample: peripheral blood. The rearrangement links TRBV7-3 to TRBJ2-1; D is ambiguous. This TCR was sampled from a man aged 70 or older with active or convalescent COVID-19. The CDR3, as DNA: TGTGCCAGCAGCTCCCAGTCCAACAATGAGCAGTTCTTC. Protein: CASSSQSNNEQFF.